A selection of T cell receptor beta chains follows, all from one sample in a study of T-cell reconstitution after alpha-beta-depleted transplantation in children. TCRdb independently ran MiXCR on the PCR reads; one entry per CDR3 protein. This sample has some 200,000 distinct CDR3 sequences; around 9.6% occur once, and the top ten carry approximately 5.9%. The sequences come from PBMCs from the stem cell graft donor, collected from the stem cell graft. Source of these receptors: a human donor who donated a stem cell graft to a child with acute lymphoblastic leukemia. The CDR3 runs from the conserved cysteine through the conserved F or W. The D gene is left open where the match is weak. Not every row has a clone size; where given, it reads once, few, many or a size class.

clone size: NA
J gene: TRBJ2-7
D gene: TRBD1
V gene: TRBV6-1
CDR3 protein: CASSRPTGGQTSEQYF
CDR3 DNA: TGTGCCAGCAGTCGCCCGACAGGGGGACAGACGAGCGAGCAGTACTTC

clone size: few
J gene: TRBJ2-3
D gene: TRBD2
V gene: TRBV10-3
CDR3 protein: CAIRDSGGGALDTQYF
CDR3 DNA: TGTGCCATCAGGGACTCGGGCGGGGGGGCCCTAGATACGCAGTATTTT

clone size: NA
J gene: TRBJ1-1
D gene: NA
V gene: TRBV30
CDR3 protein: CAWRQIGQSNTEAFF
CDR3 DNA: TGTGCCTGGAGGCAAATAGGACAGTCGAACACTGAAGCTTTCTTT

clone size: few
J gene: TRBJ1-5
D gene: TRBD1
V gene: TRBV19
CDR3 protein: CASSLTGPNQPQHF
CDR3 DNA: TGTGCCAGTAGTTTGACAGGGCCGAATCAGCCCCAGCATTTT

clone size: few
J gene: TRBJ1-5
D gene: TRBD1
V gene: TRBV3-1
CDR3 protein: CASSPYQGQGDQPQHF
CDR3 DNA: TGTGCCAGCAGCCCTTATCAGGGACAGGGGGATCAGCCCCAGCATTTT

clone size: NA
J gene: TRBJ2-5
D gene: NA
V gene: TRBV24-1
CDR3 protein: CATSESDWAEETQYF
CDR3 DNA: TGTGCCACCAGTGAAAGCGACTGGGCAGAAGAGACCCAGTACTTC

clone size: many
J gene: TRBJ2-7
D gene: TRBD2
V gene: TRBV2
CDR3 protein: CASSESGLALVNEQYF
CDR3 DNA: TGTGCCAGCAGTGAATCGGGACTAGCTCTGGTGAACGAGCAGTACTTC

clone size: few
J gene: TRBJ2-7
D gene: TRBD1
V gene: TRBV5-1
CDR3 protein: CASSRQGASYEQYF
CDR3 DNA: TGCGCCAGCAGTCGTCAGGGGGCTTCCTACGAGCAGTACTTC

clone size: many
J gene: TRBJ2-4
D gene: NA
V gene: TRBV4-2
CDR3 protein: CASSPSNLAKNIQYF
CDR3 DNA: TGTGCCAGCAGCCCATCCAACCTAGCCAAAAACATTCAGTACTTC

clone size: many
J gene: TRBJ1-5
D gene: TRBD1
V gene: TRBV27
CDR3 protein: CASSQTGVRNQPQHF
CDR3 DNA: TGTGCCAGCAGCCAGACAGGGGTCCGGAATCAGCCCCAGCATTTT

clone size: few
J gene: TRBJ1-5
D gene: NA
V gene: TRBV20-1
CDR3 protein: CSASGWNQPQHF
CDR3 DNA: TGCAGTGCTAGCGGCTGGAATCAGCCCCAGCATTTT

clone size: many
J gene: TRBJ2-7
D gene: TRBD1
V gene: TRBV12-3/TRBV12-4
CDR3 protein: CASSLARGQSYEQYF
CDR3 DNA: TGTGCCAGCAGTTTAGCCAGGGGGCAAAGCTACGAGCAGTACTTC

clone size: NA
J gene: TRBJ1-1
D gene: NA
V gene: TRBV5-1
CDR3 protein: CASSFVGADTEAFF
CDR3 DNA: TGCGCCAGCAGCTTCGTGGGGGCGGACACTGAAGCTTTCTTT

clone size: few
J gene: TRBJ2-5
D gene: TRBD1
V gene: TRBV7-9
CDR3 protein: CASSLAWQGAHQETQYF
CDR3 DNA: TGTGCCAGCAGCTTAGCCTGGCAGGGGGCGCACCAAGAGACCCAGTACTTC

clone size: many
J gene: TRBJ2-1
D gene: TRBD2
V gene: TRBV27
CDR3 protein: CASSSPGGGVRNNEQFF
CDR3 DNA: TGTGCCAGCAGTTCCCCCGGCGGGGGGGTCCGCAACAATGAGCAGTTCTTC

clone size: few
J gene: TRBJ2-7
D gene: TRBD1
V gene: TRBV6-1
CDR3 protein: CASSVDRVIGEQYF
CDR3 DNA: TGTGCCAGCAGCGTAGACAGGGTAATCGGCGAGCAGTACTTC

clone size: NA
J gene: TRBJ1-1
D gene: TRBD1
V gene: TRBV4-3
CDR3 protein: CASSQDHRGQAFF
CDR3 DNA: TGCGCCAGCAGCCAAGATCACAGGGGACAAGCTTTCTTT

clone size: NA
J gene: TRBJ1-2
D gene: NA
V gene: TRBV7-2
CDR3 protein: CASSLNWDGYTF
CDR3 DNA: TGTGCCAGCAGCTTAAACTGGGATGGCTACACCTTC

clone size: NA
J gene: TRBJ1-1
D gene: NA
V gene: TRBV7-9
CDR3 protein: CASSLVVDTEAFF
CDR3 DNA: TGTGCCAGCAGCTTAGTAGTGGACACTGAAGCTTTCTTT

clone size: many
J gene: TRBJ2-1
D gene: NA
V gene: TRBV4-3
CDR3 protein: CASSRVLNYNEQFF
CDR3 DNA: TGCGCCAGCAGCCGGGTTCTTAACTACAATGAGCAGTTCTTC

clone size: once
J gene: TRBJ2-3
D gene: TRBD2
V gene: TRBV4-2
CDR3 protein: CASSQGTVLAGSDTQYF
CDR3 DNA: TGTGCCAGCAGCCAGGGAACAGTACTAGCGGGGTCCGATACGCAGTATTTT

clone size: NA
J gene: TRBJ2-5
D gene: TRBD2
V gene: TRBV6-1
CDR3 protein: CASRHAGTSTETQYF
CDR3 DNA: TGTGCCAGCAGACACGCCGGGACTAGCACGGAGACCCAGTACTTC

clone size: many
J gene: TRBJ2-6
D gene: NA
V gene: TRBV9
CDR3 protein: CASSVSGTPGSGANVLTF
CDR3 DNA: TGTGCCAGCAGCGTTTCCGGGACGCCCGGATCTGGGGCCAACGTCCTGACTTTC

clone size: NA
J gene: TRBJ1-1
D gene: NA
V gene: TRBV5-1
CDR3 protein: CASSSPGVLNTEAFF
CDR3 DNA: TGCGCCAGCAGCTCACCCGGGGTCCTGAACACTGAAGCTTTCTTT

clone size: many
J gene: TRBJ2-7
D gene: NA
V gene: TRBV4-3
CDR3 protein: CASSQEVAGLSTYEQYF
CDR3 DNA: TGCGCCAGCAGCCAAGAAGTGGCAGGCCTTTCCACCTACGAGCAGTACTTC

clone size: NA
J gene: TRBJ2-1
D gene: NA
V gene: TRBV7-9
CDR3 protein: CASSLGLPYNEQFF
CDR3 DNA: TGTGCCAGCAGCTTGGGGCTCCCCTACAATGAGCAGTTCTTC

clone size: many
J gene: TRBJ2-3
D gene: TRBD1
V gene: TRBV5-1
CDR3 protein: CASSLAARQGADTQYF
CDR3 DNA: TGCGCCAGCAGCTTGGCCGCCCGACAGGGGGCAGATACGCAGTATTTT

clone size: NA
J gene: TRBJ1-2
D gene: NA
V gene: TRBV5-5
CDR3 protein: CASSLGATDNYGYTF
CDR3 DNA: TGTGCCAGCAGCTTGGGTGCGACAGATAACTATGGCTACACCTTC

clone size: many
J gene: TRBJ1-1
D gene: NA
V gene: TRBV5-5
CDR3 protein: CASSSQGRATEAFF
CDR3 DNA: TGTGCCAGCAGCTCACAGGGACGTGCGACTGAAGCTTTCTTT

clone size: few
J gene: TRBJ2-3
D gene: TRBD1
V gene: TRBV5-5
CDR3 protein: CASSLQGAGNTQYF
CDR3 DNA: TGTGCCAGCAGCTTACAGGGGGCCGGAAACACGCAGTATTTT

clone size: many
J gene: TRBJ1-1
D gene: TRBD1
V gene: TRBV30
CDR3 protein: CAWSVNRGTEAFF
CDR3 DNA: TGTGCCTGGAGTGTAAACAGGGGCACTGAAGCTTTCTTT

clone size: few
J gene: TRBJ2-6
D gene: NA
V gene: TRBV20-1
CDR3 protein: CSALNPGANVLTF
CDR3 DNA: TGCAGTGCTCTCAATCCTGGGGCCAACGTCCTGACTTTC

clone size: NA
J gene: TRBJ2-7
D gene: TRBD1
V gene: TRBV7-6
CDR3 protein: CASSLGQGLNEQYF
CDR3 DNA: TGTGCCAGCAGCTTGGGACAGGGGCTTAACGAGCAGTACTTC

clone size: once
J gene: TRBJ2-6
D gene: NA
V gene: TRBV20-1
CDR3 protein: CSARGDIAGANVLTF
CDR3 DNA: TGCAGTGCTAGAGGGGACATCGCTGGGGCCAACGTCCTGACTTTC

clone size: NA
J gene: TRBJ2-7
D gene: NA
V gene: TRBV7-8
CDR3 protein: CASSPRQIEQYF
CDR3 DNA: TGTGCCAGCAGCCCGCGACAGATCGAGCAGTACTTC

clone size: many
J gene: TRBJ2-6
D gene: NA
V gene: TRBV6-5
CDR3 protein: CASSYTRTGANVLTF
CDR3 DNA: TGTGCCAGCAGTTACACACGAACTGGGGCCAACGTCCTGACTTTC

clone size: many
J gene: TRBJ2-7
D gene: NA
V gene: TRBV5-1
CDR3 protein: CASRGISYEQYF
CDR3 DNA: TGCGCCAGCAGGGGGATCTCCTACGAGCAGTACTTC

clone size: many
J gene: TRBJ2-3
D gene: NA
V gene: TRBV7-6
CDR3 protein: CASSLGWADTQYF
CDR3 DNA: TGTGCCAGCAGCTTGGGTTGGGCAGATACGCAGTATTTT

clone size: many
J gene: TRBJ1-2
D gene: NA
V gene: TRBV2
CDR3 protein: CASSDGRDYGYTF
CDR3 DNA: TGTGCCAGCAGTGACGGACGGGACTATGGCTACACCTTC

clone size: many
J gene: TRBJ2-7
D gene: TRBD1
V gene: TRBV6-5
CDR3 protein: CASSYSPGQGVPEQYF
CDR3 DNA: TGTGCCAGCAGTTACTCTCCGGGACAGGGTGTACCGGAGCAGTACTTC

clone size: NA
J gene: TRBJ2-7
D gene: NA
V gene: TRBV10-1
CDR3 protein: CASGGGWYEQYF
CDR3 DNA: TGCGCCAGCGGGGGGGGCTGGTACGAGCAGTACTTC

clone size: few
J gene: TRBJ2-5
D gene: NA
V gene: TRBV5-6
CDR3 protein: CASSENWTPDGETQYF
CDR3 DNA: TGTGCCAGCAGCGAAAACTGGACACCGGACGGAGAGACCCAGTACTTC

clone size: many
J gene: TRBJ2-5
D gene: TRBD1
V gene: TRBV11-2
CDR3 protein: CASRSYRGLQRDQYF
CDR3 DNA: TGTGCCAGCAGATCCTACAGGGGCTTACAGAGGGACCAGTACTTC

clone size: few
J gene: TRBJ2-7
D gene: NA
V gene: TRBV2
CDR3 protein: CASYQGSPSYEQYF
CDR3 DNA: TGTGCCAGCTATCAGGGTTCACCCTCCTACGAGCAGTACTTC

clone size: NA
J gene: TRBJ2-3
D gene: NA
V gene: TRBV12-3/TRBV12-4
CDR3 protein: CASSLTGGRGDTQYF
CDR3 DNA: TGTGCCAGCAGTTTAACGGGGGGCCGGGGAGATACGCAGTATTTT

clone size: NA
J gene: TRBJ1-5
D gene: NA
V gene: TRBV2
CDR3 protein: CASSVPGGVQPQHF
CDR3 DNA: TGTGCCAGCAGTGTTCCGGGGGGGGTTCAGCCCCAGCATTTT

clone size: many
J gene: TRBJ2-1
D gene: TRBD2
V gene: TRBV7-6
CDR3 protein: CASSLEAGGYNEQFF
CDR3 DNA: TGTGCCAGCAGCTTAGAAGCGGGGGGCTACAATGAGCAGTTCTTC